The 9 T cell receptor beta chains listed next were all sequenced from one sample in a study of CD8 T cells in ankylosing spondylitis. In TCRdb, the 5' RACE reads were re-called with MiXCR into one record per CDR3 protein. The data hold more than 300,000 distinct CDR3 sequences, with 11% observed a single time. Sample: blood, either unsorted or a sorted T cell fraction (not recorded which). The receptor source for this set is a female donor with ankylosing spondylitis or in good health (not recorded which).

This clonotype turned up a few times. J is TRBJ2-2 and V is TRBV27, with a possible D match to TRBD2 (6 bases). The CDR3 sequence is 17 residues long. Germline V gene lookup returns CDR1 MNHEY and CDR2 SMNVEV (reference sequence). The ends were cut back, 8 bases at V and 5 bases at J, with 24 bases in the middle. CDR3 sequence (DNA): TGTGCCAGCGGATCACGGACTACCCGTATATTAACCGGGGAGCTGTTTTTT. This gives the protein CASGSRTTRILTGELFF.

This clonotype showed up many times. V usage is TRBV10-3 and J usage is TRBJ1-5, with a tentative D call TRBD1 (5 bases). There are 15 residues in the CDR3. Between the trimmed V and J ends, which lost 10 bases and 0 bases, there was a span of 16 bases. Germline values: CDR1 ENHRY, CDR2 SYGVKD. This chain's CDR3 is CATGGRGTSNQPQHF. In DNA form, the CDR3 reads TGTGCCACGGGTGGGAGGGGAACTAGCAATCAGCCCCAGCATTTT.

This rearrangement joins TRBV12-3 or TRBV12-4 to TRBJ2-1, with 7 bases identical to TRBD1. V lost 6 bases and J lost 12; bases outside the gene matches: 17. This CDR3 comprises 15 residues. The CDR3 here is CASSPTGNHHPRQFF. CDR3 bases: TGTGCCAGCAGCCCGACAGGGAACCACCACCCAAGGCAGTTCTTC.

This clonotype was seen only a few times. CDR3 loop: CASSSQGELFF. Here the CDR3 DNA reads TGTGCCAGCAGCTCTCAGGGGGAGCTGTTTTTT. The chain combines TRBV7-7 with TRBJ2-2; D call uncertain. Germline V gives CDR1 SSHAT, CDR2 FNYEAQ (reference sequence). CDR3 length equals 11 residues. Trimming shortened V by 4 bases and J by 8 bases, and 5 bases separated the two germline ends.

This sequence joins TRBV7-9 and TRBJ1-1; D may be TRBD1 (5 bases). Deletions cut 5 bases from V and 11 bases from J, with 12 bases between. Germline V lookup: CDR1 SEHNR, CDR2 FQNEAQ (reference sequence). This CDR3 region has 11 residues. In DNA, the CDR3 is TGTGCCAGCAGCACGGGACCGAGGGCTTTCTTT. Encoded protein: CASSTGPRAFF.

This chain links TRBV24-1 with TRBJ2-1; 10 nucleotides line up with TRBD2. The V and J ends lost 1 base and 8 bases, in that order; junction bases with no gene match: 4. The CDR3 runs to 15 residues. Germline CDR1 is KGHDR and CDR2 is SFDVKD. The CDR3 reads CATSDFLAGVDEQFF. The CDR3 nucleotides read TGTGCCACCAGTGATTTCCTAGCGGGAGTTGATGAGCAGTTCTTC.

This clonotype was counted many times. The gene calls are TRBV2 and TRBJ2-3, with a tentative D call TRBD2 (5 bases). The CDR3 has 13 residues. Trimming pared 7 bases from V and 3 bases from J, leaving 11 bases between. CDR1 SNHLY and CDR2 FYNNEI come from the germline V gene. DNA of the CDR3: TGTGCCAGCAACGGGGTTTTTACAGATACGCAGTATTTT. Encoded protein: CASNGVFTDTQYF.

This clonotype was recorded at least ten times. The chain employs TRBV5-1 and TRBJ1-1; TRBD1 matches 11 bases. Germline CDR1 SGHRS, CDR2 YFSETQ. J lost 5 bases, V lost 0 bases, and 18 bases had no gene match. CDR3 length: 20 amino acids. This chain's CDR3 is CASSLASLGTGGLSLTEAFF. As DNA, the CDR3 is TGCGCCAGCAGCTTGGCCTCTCTAGGGACAGGGGGTTTGTCCCTGACTGAAGCTTTCTTT. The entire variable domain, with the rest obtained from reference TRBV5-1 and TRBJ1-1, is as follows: KAGVTQTPRYLIKTRGQQVTLSCSPISGHRSVSWYQQTPGQGLQFLFEYFSETQRNKGNFPGRFSGRQFSNSRSEMNVSTLELGDSALYLCASSLASLGTGGLSLTEAFFGQGTRLTVV.

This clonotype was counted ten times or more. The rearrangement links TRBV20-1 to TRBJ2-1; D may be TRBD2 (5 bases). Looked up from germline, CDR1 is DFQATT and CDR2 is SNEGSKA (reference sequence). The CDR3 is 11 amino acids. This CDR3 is CSGIPPNEQFF. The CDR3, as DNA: TGCAGCGGGATTCCCCCTAATGAGCAGTTCTTC.